The present T cell receptor (beta chain) was sequenced within a study of OX40 agonist ivuxolimab in advanced cancers. Whole-study context: Across the patients, intravenous ivuxolimab was delivered every 2 weeks at 0.01 to 10 mg/kg. The study, taken as a whole, reports: Among some nonresponders, normalized T-cell clonal expansion was also low.

Germline V CDR1 and CDR2: MDHEN, SYDVKM. The CDR3 is 16 amino acids. Trimming stripped 6 bases from V and 0 bases from J, with 18 bases between. The method was immunoSEQ multiplex PCR; TCRdb's version includes in-frame clones alone and lacks a portion of them. The sample lists about 52,000 clones; over 80% were seen once. Regarding this clone: Its antigen is not identified.

Patients were ruled out by autoimmune disease history or systemic immunosuppression. The receptor was derived from an adult with an advanced solid tumor such as melanoma, head and neck, liver or kidney cancer. The chain links TRBV28 to TRBJ2-7, with TRBD2 as a possible D gene (6 bases). This material consisted of CD4+ or CD8+ T cells sorted from blood, taken in a trial of the OX40 agonist ivuxolimab. This chain's CDR3 is CASRRDGTFPSYEQYF. The CDR3, as DNA: TGTGCCAGCAGACGTGACGGGACTTTTCCCTCCTACGAGCAGTACTTC.